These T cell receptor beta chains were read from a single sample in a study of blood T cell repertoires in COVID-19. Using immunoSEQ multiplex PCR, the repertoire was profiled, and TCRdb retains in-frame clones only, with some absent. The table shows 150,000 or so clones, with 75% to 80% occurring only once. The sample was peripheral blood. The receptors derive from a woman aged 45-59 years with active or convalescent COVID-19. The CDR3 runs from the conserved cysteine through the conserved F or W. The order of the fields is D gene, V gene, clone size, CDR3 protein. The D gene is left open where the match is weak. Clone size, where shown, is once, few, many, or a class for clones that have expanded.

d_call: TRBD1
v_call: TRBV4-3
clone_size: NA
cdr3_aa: CASSQFGQGGTEAFF

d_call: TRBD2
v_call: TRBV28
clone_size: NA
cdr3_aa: CASRPPGLAGGNEQFF

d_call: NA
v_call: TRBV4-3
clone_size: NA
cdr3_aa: CASRWSFPEAFF

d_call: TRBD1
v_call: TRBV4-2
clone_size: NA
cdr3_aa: CASSQQGQGGEKLFF

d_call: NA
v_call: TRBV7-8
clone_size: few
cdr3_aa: CASSFLPPQGLHGYTF

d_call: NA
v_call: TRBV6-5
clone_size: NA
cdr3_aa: CASSPPSGVNEQYF

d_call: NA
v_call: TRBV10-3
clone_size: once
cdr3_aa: CAISESTEQETQYF

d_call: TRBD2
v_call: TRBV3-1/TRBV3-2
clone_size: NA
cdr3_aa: CASSPTSGTGTQYF

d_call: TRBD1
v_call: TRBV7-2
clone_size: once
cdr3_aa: CASSPTGLLGELFF

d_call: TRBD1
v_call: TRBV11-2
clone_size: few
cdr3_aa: CASSSYTGDLNGYTF

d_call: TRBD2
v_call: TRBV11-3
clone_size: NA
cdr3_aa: CASSFTSGGRTDTQYF

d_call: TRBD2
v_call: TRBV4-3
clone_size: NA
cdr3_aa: CASSQEGAGGGLAGEDTQYF

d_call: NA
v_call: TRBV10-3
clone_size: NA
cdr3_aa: CAISESKVSTEAFF

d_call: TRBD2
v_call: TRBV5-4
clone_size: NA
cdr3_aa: CASSSGTSGIGELFF

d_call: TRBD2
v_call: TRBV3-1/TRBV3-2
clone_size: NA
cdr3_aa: CASSQSAGAAYEQYF

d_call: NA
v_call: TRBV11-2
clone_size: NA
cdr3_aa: CASSGTIGNTIYF

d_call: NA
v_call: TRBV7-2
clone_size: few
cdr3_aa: CASSSGQPRGYGYTF

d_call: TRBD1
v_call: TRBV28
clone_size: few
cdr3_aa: CASSPAGQYQPQHF

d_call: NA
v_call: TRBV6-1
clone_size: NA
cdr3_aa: CASSEGLYGGLGYTF

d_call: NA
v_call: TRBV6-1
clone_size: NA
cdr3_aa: CASSETESSSYNSPLHF

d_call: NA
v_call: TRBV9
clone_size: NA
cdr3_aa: CASSTSQLANTGELFF

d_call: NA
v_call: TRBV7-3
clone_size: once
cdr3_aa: CASSLNPGGKADTQYF

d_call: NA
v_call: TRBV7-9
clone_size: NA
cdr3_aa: CASSFGGAMNTEAFF

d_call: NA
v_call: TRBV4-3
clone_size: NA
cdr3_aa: CASSQVSGGGSYGYTF

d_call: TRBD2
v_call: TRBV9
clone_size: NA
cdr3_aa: CASSSQGSGKGELFF

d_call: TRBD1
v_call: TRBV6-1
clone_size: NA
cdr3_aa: CASSGAPGQPLNTEAFF

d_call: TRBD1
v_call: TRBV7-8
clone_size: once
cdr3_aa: CASSPRQGAGNTIYF

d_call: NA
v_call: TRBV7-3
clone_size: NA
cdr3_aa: CASSLTLNQPQHF

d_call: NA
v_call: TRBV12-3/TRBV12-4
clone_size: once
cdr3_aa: CASSSTGTSEAFF

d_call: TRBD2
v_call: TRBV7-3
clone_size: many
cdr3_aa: CASSSYEGLANNEQFF

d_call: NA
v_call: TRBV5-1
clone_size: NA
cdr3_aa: CASSAQGAGNTIYF

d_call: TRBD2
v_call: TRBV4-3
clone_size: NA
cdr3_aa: CASSQGYLAGFREQFF

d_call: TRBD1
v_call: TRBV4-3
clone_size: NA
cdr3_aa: CASSQVGQGLEAFF

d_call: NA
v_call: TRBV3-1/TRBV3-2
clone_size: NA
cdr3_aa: CASSPTFPIVLDEQYF

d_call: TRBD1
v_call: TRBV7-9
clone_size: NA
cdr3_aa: CASSYYVGQGAGGYTF

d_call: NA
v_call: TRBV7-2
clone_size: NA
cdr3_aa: CASSLNGITNEKLFF

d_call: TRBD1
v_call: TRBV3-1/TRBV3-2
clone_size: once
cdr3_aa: CASSQQPGGQRYGYTF

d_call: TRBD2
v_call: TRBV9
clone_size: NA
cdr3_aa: CASSVSGTGFSGANVLTF

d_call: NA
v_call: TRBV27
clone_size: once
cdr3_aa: CASSQGFYYEQYF

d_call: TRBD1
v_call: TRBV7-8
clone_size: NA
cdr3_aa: CASSFGGQPYGYTF

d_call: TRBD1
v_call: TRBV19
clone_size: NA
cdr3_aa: CASSIFGTGLRGEQFF

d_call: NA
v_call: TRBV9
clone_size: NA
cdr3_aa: CASRGGGTDTQYF